One and the same sample provided the 32 T cell receptor beta chains below, sequenced in a study of blood T cells in healthy people across ages. Primers used in a second PCR of roughly 7 to 12 cycles were a sample-barcoded 5' primer and a J-beta primer mix. One entry per CDR3 protein, called by TCRdb with MiXCR from the 5' RACE reads. Seen here are about 1 million distinct CDR3 sequences, more than 35% observed once, and the top ten hold approximately 20%. Sequenced input: blood. The receptor source for this set is a woman aged 55-70 years in good health.

The chain links TRBV7-3 to TRBJ2-3; 7 bases line up with TRBD1. The J segment lost 2 bases and the V segment lost 1 base, leaving 6 bases of the junction unmatched. The CDR3 has 16 amino acids. Germline CDR1 reads SGHTA; CDR2 reads FQGTGA. The CDR3 sequence is CASSLIGTAHTDTQYF. The CDR3 bases are TGTGCCAGCAGCTTAATTGGGACAGCCCACACAGATACGCAGTATTTT.

The V and J genes are TRBV7-2 and TRBJ2-7; 11 nucleotides match TRBD2. CDR3 length equals 15 residues. Germline values: CDR1 SGHTA, CDR2 FQGNSA. V trimming: 6 bases; J trimming: 2 bases; junction bases outside the gene matches: 6. The CDR3 is CASSYLAGGTYEQYF. CDR3 nucleotides: TGTGCCAGCAGTTATCTAGCGGGAGGCACCTACGAGCAGTACTTC.

This clonotype showed up just a few times. The V call is TRBV12-3 or TRBV12-4, the J call TRBJ1-4; 8 positions agree with TRBD1. There are 15 residues in the CDR3. V gave up 4 bases and J gave up 3 bases; unmatched junction bases: 4. The CDR3 bases are TGTGCCAGCAGTTCTACAGGGGGACCTAATGAAAAACTGTTTTTT. This gives the protein CASSSTGGPNEKLFF.

This sequence joins TRBV18 and TRBJ2-5; 7 bases fit TRBD2. V shed 6 bases and J 4 bases; nucleotides not matched to a gene: 5. Germline CDR1 is KGHSH and CDR2 is LQKENI. This CDR3 region has 13 residues. The CDR3, as DNA: TGTGCCAGCTCGGCAGCGGGACTAGAGACCCAGTACTTC. Its protein is CASSAAGLETQYF. Variable domain in full (rest from reference TRBV18 and TRBJ2-5): NAGVMQNPRHLVRRRGQEARLRCSPMKGHSHVYWYRQLPEEGLKFMVYLQKENIIDESGMPKERFSAEFPKEGPSILRIQQVVRGDSAAYFCASSAAGLETQYFGPGTRLLVL.

The rearrangement links TRBV2 to TRBJ1-4; possibly TRBD1 for D (6 bases). The CDR3 covers 14 residues. V lost 6 bases to trimming and J lost 5 bases, with 13 bases between them. Germline V gene sequence: CDR1 SNHLY, CDR2 FYNNEI. CDR3 region: CASSLGTPNEKLFF. The CDR3 DNA reads TGTGCCAGCAGCCTCGGGACACCGAATGAAAAACTGTTTTTT. Together with reference TRBV2 and TRBJ1-4, the CDR3 gives the full variable domain: EPEVTQTPSHQVTQMGQEVILRCVPISNHLYFYWYRQILGQKVEFLVSFYNNEISEKSEIFDDQFSVERPDGSNFTLKIRSTKLEDSAMYFCASSLGTPNEKLFFGSGTQLSVL.

This chain connects TRBV28 to TRBJ2-3; D uncertain. V was cut by 6 bases and J by 6 bases, with 7 bases left in between. The V gene's germline CDR1 is MDHEN and CDR2 SYDVKM. This CDR3 region has 11 residues. The CDR3 region is CASREKDTQYF. DNA for the CDR3: TGTGCCAGCAGGGAGAAGGATACGCAGTATTTT.

This clonotype was detected a few times. The chain joins TRBV12-3 or TRBV12-4 to TRBJ2-2; D might be TRBD1 (6 bases). CDR3 length equals 14 residues. The V end was cut by 6 bases, the J end by 3 bases, with 11 bases between. The CDR3 loop reads CASSLQGHTGELFF. The DNA for the CDR3 is TGTGCCAGCAGCCTACAGGGACACACCGGGGAGCTGTTTTTT.

The genes are TRBV7-9 and TRBJ2-7; D is possibly TRBD1 (6 bases). The V gene lost 1 base and the J gene lost 3 bases, with 13 bases spanning the gap. Germline lookup yields CDR1 SEHNR and CDR2 FQNEAQ (reference sequence). This CDR3 contains 15 residues. In DNA form, the CDR3 reads TGTGCCAGCAGCTTAGAACCACAGGGATACTACGAGCAGTACTTC. It is translated as CASSLEPQGYYEQYF.

CDR3 amino acids: CASQKWGGSYGELFF. CDR3 nucleotides: TGTGCCAGCCAAAAATGGGGCGGGAGTTACGGGGAGCTGTTTTTT. The rearrangement uses TRBV11-2 and TRBJ2-2; 7 bases line up with TRBD2. J gave up 7 bases and V 8 bases, and 13 bases lay outside the gene matches. The CDR3 has 15 residues. In germline, CDR1 is SGHAT, CDR2 FQNNGV.

The chain couples TRBV5-5 to TRBJ1-5, with D possibly TRBD1 on 5 matching bases. The CDR3 totals 13 residues. The V and J ends lost 8 bases and 5 bases respectively, with 14 bases between them. Germline CDR1 reads SGHKS; CDR2 reads YYEKEE (reference sequence). Here the CDR3 reads CASLAGLDQPQHF. CDR3 DNA: TGTGCCAGTTTGGCGGGACTGGATCAGCCCCAGCATTTT.

V gene TRBV29-1 combines with J gene TRBJ1-1; D is unclear. The V end was cut by 5 bases, the J end by 1 base, with 11 bases between. CDR1 is SQVTM and CDR2 is ANQGSEA in the germline V gene. This CDR3 is 13 amino acids long. CDR3 amino acids: CSVRRVRNTEAFF. CDR3 in DNA: TGCAGCGTTAGGCGGGTGAGGAACACTGAAGCTTTCTTT.

This chain connects TRBV15 to TRBJ2-1; perhaps TRBD1 as D (5 bases). CDR1 and CDR2 (germline): LNHNV, YYDKDF (reference sequence). V lost 0 bases and J 3 bases, leaving 12 bases between the germline ends. The CDR3 runs 16 residues. CDR3: CATSRDKAGRYNEQFF. The CDR3 DNA reads TGTGCCACCAGCAGAGATAAGGCAGGGCGCTACAATGAGCAGTTCTTC.

The chain recombines TRBV3-1 with TRBJ2-1, with TRBD2 identical over 8 bases. TRBJ2-7 matches the DNA end more closely, so the J call is doubtful. The CDR3 length is 15 residues. CDR1 and CDR2 (germline): LGHDT, YNNKEL (reference sequence). DNA for the CDR3: TGTGCCAGCAGCCAACGGGAGGGCCCCTACAATGAGCAGTACTTC. Translation: CASSQREGPYNEQYF.

The gene calls are TRBV7-2 and TRBJ1-4; 9 bases align to TRBD1. This CDR3 has 15 residues. Germline trimming cut 5 bases from V and 7 bases from J; bases unmatched to any gene: 8. Germline V lookup: CDR1 SGHTA, CDR2 FQGNSA. CDR3 residues: CASSPWDREREKLFF. CDR3 nucleotides: TGTGCCAGCAGCCCATGGGACAGGGAACGTGAAAAACTGTTTTTT.

The chain couples TRBV5-1 to TRBJ2-5, with TRBD1 matching 11 bases. Trimming at V came to 5 bases and at J to 11 bases, leaving 14 bases not matched to a gene. The CDR3 consists of 15 residues. In germline, CDR1 is SGHRS, CDR2 YFSETQ. The CDR3 sequence is CASREGQGGYNEQYF. DNA of the CDR3: TGCGCCAGCAGGGAGGGACAGGGGGGATACAATGAGCAGTACTTC.

This clonotype was counted between two and nine times. The rearrangement uses TRBV28 and TRBJ2-4; TRBD1 is a possible D gene (5 bases). This CDR3 is 16 amino acids long. The germline V gene encodes CDR1 MDHEN and CDR2 SYDVKM. The germline V and J ends were trimmed by 5 bases and 1 base, with 15 bases remaining between them. The CDR3 reads CASSKDRLLAKNIQYF. CDR3 DNA: TGTGCCAGCAGTAAAGACAGACTGCTGGCCAAAAACATTCAGTACTTC.

This clonotype was seen a few times. The rearrangement uses TRBV11-3 and TRBJ2-1, with 7 bases fitting TRBD2. The CDR3 has 16 amino acids. Unmatched junction bases numbered 11, after V lost 5 bases and J lost 4 bases. Germline V gives CDR1 SGHNT, CDR2 YENEEA. The CDR3 spells CASSKSSGWGYNEQFF. In DNA, the CDR3 is TGTGCCAGCAGCAAATCTAGCGGCTGGGGTTACAATGAGCAGTTCTTC.

In regard to this clonotype: The junction differs from germline at one of its ends, possibly a read error. CDR3 protein: CASSLESGRDERFF. Here the CDR3 DNA reads TGTGCCAGCAGCTTAGAGAGCGGGCGGGATGAGCGGTTCTTC. The rearrangement joins TRBV7-9 to TRBJ2-1; possibly TRBD2 for D (6 bases). Germline CDR1 reads SEHNR; CDR2 reads FQNEAQ (reference sequence). The CDR3 totals 14 residues.

This clonotype was observed a few times. The chain recombines TRBV28 with TRBJ2-7; 9 bases map to TRBD2. The CDR3 covers 14 residues. After removal of 5 bases from V and 3 bases from J, the junction contained 5 bases not matched to a gene. CDR1 is MDHEN, CDR2 SYDVKM, per germline. The CDR3 sequence is CASSRAGGYYEQYF. CDR3 DNA: TGTGCCAGCAGTCGAGCGGGAGGATACTACGAGCAGTACTTC.

The chain links TRBV27 to TRBJ1-4; D gene unclear. Germline V CDR1 and CDR2: MNHEY, SMNVEV (reference sequence). The germline V and J ends were trimmed by 6 bases and 1 base, with 12 bases remaining between them. CDR3 length equals 15 residues. The CDR3 region has the DNA TGTGCCAGCAGACGACGGGCTGGAACTAATGAAAAACTGTTTTTT. Translating gives CASRRRAGTNEKLFF. The full variable domain, in which reference TRBV27 and TRBJ1-4 provide the parts outside the CDR3, is EAQVTQNPRYLITVTGKKLTVTCSQNMNHEYMSWYRQDPGLGLRQIYYSMNVEVTDKGDVPEGYKVSRKEKRNFPLILESPSPNQTSLYFCASRRRAGTNEKLFFGSGTQLSVL.

The rearrangement uses TRBV12-3 or TRBV12-4 and TRBJ1-2; a possible D gene is TRBD1 (5 bases). This CDR3 is 15 amino acids long. V was shortened by 3 bases and J by 1 base, with 12 bases between the two germline ends. The CDR3 DNA sequence: TGTGCCAGCAGTTTGAAGGGGTTCCTTAACTATGGCTACACCTTC. Translated: CASSLKGFLNYGYTF.

CDR3 loop: CSVGALEDRSSGELFF. As DNA, the CDR3 is TGCAGCGTTGGGGCATTAGAGGACAGATCTTCCGGGGAGCTGTTTTTT. The chain joins TRBV29-1 to TRBJ2-2; possibly TRBD1 for D (6 bases). CDR3 length equals 16 residues. V was pared by 4 bases and J by 6 bases, with 21 bases between. CDR1 is SQVTM, CDR2 ANQGSEA, per germline.

There are a few counts of this clonotype. The rearrangement links TRBV7-9 to TRBJ1-2; D is ambiguous. Germline V gene data show CDR1 as SEHNR and CDR2 as FQNEAQ (reference sequence). This CDR3 is 13 amino acids long. Trimming cost V 5 bases and J 8 bases, with 15 bases left between them. The CDR3: CASSPPAPRGYTF. The CDR3 DNA reads TGTGCCAGCAGCCCCCCCGCCCCGCGGGGCTACACCTTC.

This chain uses TRBV20-1 with TRBJ2-7, with a possible D match to TRBD2 (5 bases). The CDR3 consists of 12 residues. Trimming removed 6 bases at V and 1 base at J, with 10 bases between. Germline V gene sequence: CDR1 DFQATT, CDR2 SNEGSKA (reference sequence). CDR3 loop: CSAPRGSYEQYF. As DNA, the CDR3 is TGCAGTGCCCCCCGGGGTTCCTACGAGCAGTACTTC.

Comment on this clonotype: The junction differs from germline at one of its ends, possibly a read error. The gene calls are TRBV4-1 and TRBJ2-7; weak D call: TRBD2 (7 bases). This CDR3 is built from 16 residues. Germline V lookup: CDR1 MGHRA, CDR2 YSYEKL. DNA for the CDR3: TGCGCCAGCAGCCAGCACAAACAGGGAGGGTCCTACGAGCGGTACTTC. Translation gives CASSQHKQGGSYERYF.

The V gene is TRBV5-1, the J gene TRBJ2-7; 13 nucleotides line up with TRBD2. Germline lookup yields CDR1 SGHRS and CDR2 YFSETQ. The V gene end was trimmed by 3 bases and the J gene end by 3 bases; junction bases not matched to a gene: 9. The CDR3 spans 17 residues. The CDR3 region is CASSWGTGLAGIYEQYF. The CDR3 DNA reads TGCGCCAGCAGCTGGGGTACGGGACTAGCGGGAATCTACGAGCAGTACTTC.

This clonotype was observed a few times. J is TRBJ2-2 and V is TRBV5-1; D is unresolved. V was clipped by 4 bases and J by 2 bases, with 12 bases between them. There are 15 residues in the CDR3. Germline V CDR1 and CDR2: SGHRS, YFSETQ. CDR3: CASSPQTTNTGELFF. As DNA, the CDR3 is TGCGCCAGCAGCCCACAGACAACTAACACCGGGGAGCTGTTTTTT.

The chain couples TRBV27 to TRBJ2-1, with 10 nucleotides matching TRBD2. The V and J ends lost 6 bases and 9 bases, in that order; junction bases with no gene match: 11. The V gene's germline CDR1 is MNHEY and CDR2 SMNVEV (reference sequence). CDR3 length equals 15 residues. For the CDR3, the DNA is TGTGCCAGCAGCGGACTTAGCGGGGGGCTGAGTGAGCAGTTCTTC. This sequence encodes CASSGLSGGLSEQFF.

CDR3 coding DNA: TGCAGTGCTAACGACGCGGGAGGGGTAGAAGGTGAGCAGTTCTTC. Translation gives CSANDAGGVEGEQFF. This chain connects TRBV20-1 to TRBJ2-1; 9 nucleotides align to TRBD2. Germline values: CDR1 DFQATT, CDR2 SNEGSKA (reference sequence). The trim removed 4 bases at V and 9 bases at J, leaving 13 bases unmatched. The CDR3 has 15 amino acids.

The rearrangement joins TRBV15 to TRBJ2-6, with 7 bases identical to TRBD2. The CDR3 runs 17 residues. J lost 0 bases, V lost 2 bases, and 4 bases had no gene match. Germline values: CDR1 LNHNV, CDR2 YYDKDF (reference sequence). The CDR3: CATSRSPGGSGANVLTF. In nucleotides, the CDR3 is TGTGCCACCAGCAGAAGTCCGGGGGGCTCTGGGGCCAACGTCCTGACTTTC.

This clonotype was counted only a few times. CDR3 bases: TGTGCCAGCAGCTTAGAAAGGACAGGGGTTCCCTACGAGCAGTACTTC. Its protein is CASSLERTGVPYEQYF. The V call is TRBV7-9, the J call TRBJ2-7; 9 bases fit TRBD1. V trimming: 1 base; J trimming: 2 bases; junction bases outside the gene matches: 6. CDR3 length equals 16 residues. Germline V gene data show CDR1 as SEHNR and CDR2 as FQNEAQ (reference sequence).

V usage is TRBV6-6 and J usage is TRBJ1-1, with D possibly TRBD1 on 5 matching bases. CDR1 and CDR2 from the germline V gene are MNHNY and SVGAGI (reference sequence). Trimming pared 3 bases from V and 1 base from J, leaving 12 bases between. This CDR3 region has 15 residues. The CDR3 sequence: CASSYTGTRNTEAFF. The DNA of the CDR3 is TGTGCCAGCAGTTATACCGGGACTCGGAACACTGAAGCTTTCTTT.